This T cell receptor beta chain appears in the sequencing data of a study of T-cell memory formation after mild COVID-19. Study-level results: From day 15 to 85, contracting clones were balanced between CD4 and CD8, whereas later expanders leaned toward CD4+.

The CDR3 spans 13 residues. The ends were cut back, 6 bases at V and 2 bases at J, with 10 bases in the middle. The germline CDR1 and CDR2 sequences are MNHEY and SVGEGT. This clonotype appeared a few times. Its antigen is undetermined. TCRdb analysed the 5' RACE reads with MiXCR anew, one entry per CDR3 protein. Of a few hundred thousand distinct CDR3 sequences listed, 20% to 25% were seen once; the top ten hold about 12%. This sequence joins TRBV6-2 or TRBV6-3 and TRBJ2-5; D is uncertain. The origin of this receptor is an adult woman who had mild COVID-19 (a few samples of this study predate the infection). Cell type and time point are not known. Source material: PBMCs or a T cell subset sorted from them (not recorded which). CDR3 protein: CASRNMVQETQYF. The CDR3 nucleotides are TGTGCCAGCAGAAACATGGTACAAGAGACCCAGTACTTC.